This passage covers 30 T cell receptor beta chains from one sample sequenced in a study of beta chain features in type 1 diabetes. Study-wide results and caveats: Shorter TCRB CDR3s, moderately but significantly so, were found in Type 1 diabetes patients in all four CD4+ subsets.

cDNA synthesis used the whole RNA isolate, giving expressed TCRB sequences. Profiling relied on immunoSEQ multiplex PCR, and the TCRdb table lists in-frame clones only, not all of them. This repertoire shows around 130,000 clones, about 16% found once; its top ten account for 2.3%. These TCRs' antigens remain unknown. The sample was central memory CD4+ T cells from blood. These TCRs come from a man aged 25 to 40 with type 1 diabetes.

This clone was detected only a few times. The chain combines TRBV29-1 with TRBJ2-7; unclear D gene. V lost 7 bases and J lost 4, with 14 bases in between. CDR1 and CDR2 (germline): SQVTM, ANQGSEA. This CDR3 contains 12 residues. CDR3: CSAVGFGYEQYF. The CDR3 DNA reads as TGCAGCGCCGTCGGGTTTGGGTACGAGCAGTACTTC.

On this clone itself: One end of the junction fails to match germline, which may point to a read error. The same CDR3 can be traced to other DNA sequences in this sample. The chain carries TRBV7-7 and TRBJ2-1; D may be TRBD1 (6 bases). CDR1 and CDR2 (germline): SSHAT, FNYEAQ (reference sequence). The CDR3 runs 15 residues. CDR3 region: CASSLEAGEYNEQFF. CDR3 coding DNA: TGCGCTAGCAGCTTAGAAGCAGGGGAGTACAATGAGCAGTTCTTC.

The V and J genes are TRBV6-5 and TRBJ2-7; a weak D match, TRBD2 (5 bases). Trimming shortened V by 8 bases and J by 1 base, and 9 bases separated the two germline ends. The CDR3 runs to 12 residues. Germline CDR1 reads MNHEY; CDR2 reads SVGAGI. CDR3 nucleotide sequence: TGTGCCAGCGGTTCGGGATCCTACGAGCAGTACTTC. This sequence encodes CASGSGSYEQYF.

The sample holds a few counts of this clone. The chain is built from TRBV7-2 and TRBJ1-2; D possibly corresponds to TRBD1 (5 bases). Germline V gene data show CDR1 as SGHTA and CDR2 as FQGNSA. Between the trimmed V and J ends, which lost 6 bases and 7 bases, there was a span of 9 bases. The CDR3 has 11 amino acids. Written as DNA, the CDR3 is TGTGCCAGCAGTCCTCAGGGTGGCTACACCTTC. As protein: CASSPQGGYTF.

The chain links TRBV4-3 to TRBJ1-2; tentatively, D is TRBD1 (6 bases). The V gene's germline CDR1 is LGHNA and CDR2 YSLEER. V lost 0 bases, J lost 0 bases, and 20 bases lay in between. This CDR3 is built from 19 residues. The CDR3 sequence is CASSQEVTGHGWANYGYTF. The CDR3 DNA is TGCGCCAGCAGCCAAGAGGTGACGGGACATGGTTGGGCTAACTATGGCTACACCTTC.

There are many counts of this clone. The V call is TRBV7-2, the J call TRBJ1-6; possibly TRBD1 for D (5 bases). Germline lookup yields CDR1 SGHTA and CDR2 FQGNSA. Trimming pared 6 bases from V and 10 bases from J, leaving 22 bases between. The CDR3 runs to 16 residues. CDR3 loop: CASSQGRSGRDSPLHF. The CDR3 DNA is TGTGCCAGCAGTCAGGGACGGTCTGGAAGAGACTCACCCCTCCACTTT.

This clone was observed a few times. The V and J genes are TRBV7-8 and TRBJ1-4; 7 bases line up with TRBD1. Germline trimming cut 6 bases from V and 10 bases from J; bases unmatched to any gene: 5. The CDR3 contains 12 residues. Germline V gene lookup returns CDR1 SGHVS and CDR2 FQNEAQ. The CDR3 is CASSSAGGKLFF. The CDR3 nucleotides are TGTGCCAGCAGTTCTGCAGGGGGAAAACTGTTTTTT.

This clone has more than one count but fewer than ten. The chain combines TRBV29-1 with TRBJ2-3; D assignment may be TRBD1 or TRBD2 (5 bases each). CDR3 length: 14 residues. V gave up 7 bases and J gave up 1 base, with 15 bases separating them. Per germline, CDR1 SQVTM and CDR2 ANQGSEA. CDR3 loop: CSAGTALGTDTQYF. The CDR3 DNA reads as TGCAGCGCGGGGACCGCCCTGGGCACAGATACGCAGTATTTT.

V and J are TRBV4-3 and TRBJ1-4, with D unresolved. The germline V gene encodes CDR1 LGHNA and CDR2 YSLEER. The length of the CDR3 is 15 residues. V was pared by 0 bases and J by 0 bases, with 5 bases between. The CDR3 loop is CASSQESATNEKLFF. The CDR3 DNA is TGCGCCAGCAGCCAAGAAAGCGCAACTAATGAAAAACTGTTTTTT.

The V call is TRBV18, the J call TRBJ2-7, with TRBD1 matching over 9 bases. The CDR3 runs to 15 residues. V dropped 2 bases and J dropped 6; count of bases not matched to a gene: 8. CDR1 KGHSH and CDR2 LQKENI come from the germline V gene. This CDR3 reads CASSPGQGKGAEQYF. DNA of the CDR3: TGTGCCAGCTCACCAGGACAGGGGAAGGGGGCCGAGCAGTACTTC.

The sample holds a few counts of this clone. The CDR3 nucleotides are TGCGCCAGCAGCCAGAGTTCAGCTGGGGGGGGTGAGACCCAGTACTTC. Encoded protein: CASSQSSAGGGETQYF. This chain connects TRBV4-3 to TRBJ2-5; 7 nucleotides agree with TRBD2. Looked up from germline, CDR1 is LGHNA and CDR2 is YSLEER. CDR3 length: 16 amino acids. V gave up 3 bases and J gave up 5 bases; unmatched junction bases: 12.

This clone was counted only a few times. This rearrangement joins TRBV6-1 to TRBJ2-3; 7 nucleotides align to TRBD1. Per the germline V gene, CDR1 is MNHNS and CDR2 is SASEGT. The CDR3 is 12 residues long. The V gene end was trimmed by 10 bases and the J gene end by 3 bases; junction bases not matched to a gene: 4. The CDR3 nucleotides are TGTGCCACCAGACAGGGAACAGATACGCAGTATTTT. Translating gives CATRQGTDTQYF.

This chain joins TRBV6-7 and TRBJ2-7; D perhaps matches TRBD1 (6 bases). Being an ORF, TRBV6-7 has a function that is uncertain. Trimming left V 2 bases short and J 1 base short, with 9 bases between. The CDR3 sequence is 14 residues long. CDR3 sequence: CASSYADSSYEQYF. The CDR3 DNA reads TGTGCCAGCAGTTACGCGGACAGTTCCTACGAGCAGTACTTC.

The genes are TRBV6-1 and TRBJ1-6; a weak D match, TRBD1 (6 bases). This CDR3 contains 14 residues. Germline V gene data show CDR1 as MNHNS and CDR2 as SASEGT. Trimming pared 2 bases from V and 7 bases from J, leaving 9 bases between. CDR3 loop: CASSELQGNSPLHF. The CDR3 region has the DNA TGTGCCAGCAGTGAACTCCAGGGGAATTCACCCCTCCACTTT.

The V gene is TRBV7-2, the J gene TRBJ1-2; 7 bases line up with TRBD1. V trimming: 5 bases; J trimming: 8 bases; junction bases outside the gene matches: 11. Germline CDR1 reads SGHTA; CDR2 reads FQGNSA. The CDR3 is 14 amino acids. The CDR3 nucleotides read TGTGCCAGCAGCCTGGACAGGAACCCACTGGGCTACACCTTC. Translated, it gives CASSLDRNPLGYTF.

This chain links TRBV5-1 with TRBJ1-3; D gene ambiguous. Trimming left V 0 bases short and J 0 bases short, with 10 bases between. The CDR3 has 16 residues. Germline CDR1 and CDR2: SGHRS and YFSETQ. CDR3 sequence: CASSLGHSDSGNTIYF. The CDR3 nucleotides read TGCGCCAGCAGCTTGGGACACAGTGACTCTGGAAACACCATATATTTT.

The chain is built from TRBV11-2 and TRBJ2-5, with D perhaps TRBD2 (7 bases). The CDR3 is 15 residues long. The V gene's germline CDR1 is SGHAT and CDR2 FQNNGV. Trimming stripped 1 base from V and 4 bases from J, with 13 bases between. In DNA form, the CDR3 reads TGTGCCAGCAGCTTAGTAGGGGGGGCCACAGAGACCCAGTACTTC. Translating it yields CASSLVGGATETQYF.

This clone was picked up a small number of times. CDR3 nucleotides: TGTGCCAGCAGTGCCCGGGACAGGGGGACGCAGCCCCAGCATTTT. Translated, it gives CASSARDRGTQPQHF. The V and J genes are TRBV2 and TRBJ1-5; TRBD1 matches at 11 bases. Germline assignment: CDR1 SNHLY and CDR2 FYNNEI. The V gene end was trimmed by 4 bases and the J gene end by 7 bases; junction bases not matched to a gene: 6. The CDR3 consists of 15 residues. Supplemented by reference TRBV2 and TRBJ1-5, the full variable domain reads EPEVTQTPSHQVTQMGQEVILRCVPISNHLYFYWYRQILGQKVEFLVSFYNNEISEKSEIFDDQFSVERPDGSNFTLKIRSTKLEDSAMYFCASSARDRGTQPQHFGDGTRLSIL.

The rearrangement uses TRBV4-1 and TRBJ2-6, with a weak D call TRBD1 (6 bases). The CDR3 contains 17 residues. The V gene lost 4 bases and the J gene lost 0 bases, with 13 bases spanning the gap. Germline-derived CDR1 and CDR2 are MGHRA and YSYEKL. In nucleotides, the CDR3 is TGCGCCAGCAGCCCTACAGGGACGAACTCTGGGGCCAACGTCCTGACTTTC. Translated: CASSPTGTNSGANVLTF.

This clone has only one observation. The V and J genes are TRBV6-5 and TRBJ2-3, with D maybe TRBD1 (7 bases). V lost 0 bases to trimming and J lost 8 bases, with 15 bases between them. The CDR3 consists of 15 residues. Germline CDR1 MNHEY, CDR2 SVGAGI. CDR3 protein: CASSYSRQGAGTQYF. CDR3 bases: TGTGCCAGCAGTTACTCCCGACAGGGAGCGGGTACGCAGTATTTT.

V gene TRBV5-4 combines with J gene TRBJ2-7; 9 bases agree with TRBD1. The CDR3 is made up of 16 amino acids. Looked up from germline, CDR1 is SGHNT and CDR2 is YYREEE (reference sequence). V lost 0 bases to trimming and J lost 2 bases; unmatched junction nucleotides: 6. The CDR3 DNA is TGTGCCAGCAGCTTGGCCCTGGGACAGGGCACCTACGAGCAGTACTTC. Protein product: CASSLALGQGTYEQYF.

This clone was seen more than once but under ten times. CDR3 in amino acids: CASSGSLWDRGRYF. CDR3 DNA sequence: TGTGCCAGCAGTGGTTCTTTGTGGGACAGGGGCCGGTACTTC. The gene calls are TRBV2 and TRBJ2-7; 10 bases align to TRBD1. CDR1 SNHLY and CDR2 FYNNEI come from the germline V gene. J lost 12 bases, V lost 4 bases, and 12 bases had no gene match. The CDR3 is 14 amino acids.

This chain uses TRBV7-2 with TRBJ2-7; possibly TRBD2 for D (6 bases). Germline V CDR1 and CDR2: SGHTA, FQGNSA. The CDR3 contains 16 residues. The V end lost 3 bases, the J end lost 3 bases, and 18 bases lay between the germline ends. The CDR3 nucleotides are TGTGCCAGCAGCTTGGCGCTGGGCGGGACTGGCTACGAGCAGTACTTC. The encoded protein is CASSLALGGTGYEQYF.

This clone came up a few times. The rearrangement uses TRBV2 and TRBJ2-3, with 11 positions matching TRBD1. The V gene's germline CDR1 is SNHLY and CDR2 FYNNEI. V lost 6 bases to trimming and J lost 4 bases; unmatched junction nucleotides: 3. The CDR3 is 14 residues long. CDR3 protein: CASSRTGGPDTQYF. DNA for the CDR3: TGTGCCAGCAGCAGGACAGGGGGCCCAGATACGCAGTATTTT. Looking up the rest from reference TRBV2 and TRBJ2-3 gives the full variable domain: EPEVTQTPSHQVTQMGQEVILRCVPISNHLYFYWYRQILGQKVEFLVSFYNNEISEKSEIFDDQFSVERPDGSNFTLKIRSTKLEDSAMYFCASSRTGGPDTQYFGPGTRLTVL.

This clone was counted between two and nine times. The J gene is TRBJ1-1, the V gene TRBV9; no reliable D call. Germline CDR1 and CDR2: SGDLS and YYNGEE. This CDR3 comprises 15 residues. Trimming took off 0 bases at V and 1 base at J, with 10 bases between the two ends. The CDR3 DNA sequence: TGTGCCAGCAGCGTAGCCGCAGCGAGGAACACTGAAGCTTTCTTT. Translating it yields CASSVAAARNTEAFF.

This chain uses TRBV2 with TRBJ2-3, with 9 bases that match TRBD1. CDR3 length equals 14 residues. V was clipped by 8 bases and J by 3 bases; unmatched bases: 6. Germline V gene lookup returns CDR1 SNHLY and CDR2 FYNNEI. The CDR3: CASFGQGWTDTQYF. The CDR3 DNA reads as TGTGCCAGCTTCGGACAGGGGTGGACAGATACGCAGTATTTT. Together with reference TRBV2 and TRBJ2-3, the CDR3 gives the full variable domain: EPEVTQTPSHQVTQMGQEVILRCVPISNHLYFYWYRQILGQKVEFLVSFYNNEISEKSEIFDDQFSVERPDGSNFTLKIRSTKLEDSAMYFCASFGQGWTDTQYFGPGTRLTVL.

This clone was detected ten times or more. This chain connects TRBV10-3 to TRBJ2-3, with D uncertain. The germline CDR1 and CDR2 sequences are ENHRY and SYGVKD. The CDR3 length is 12 residues. V was pared by 2 bases and J by 2 bases, with 2 bases between. The DNA for the CDR3 is TGTGCCATCAGTGAGGTCACAGATACGCAGTATTTT. It yields the protein CAISEVTDTQYF.

This clone was observed a handful of times. The rearrangement uses TRBV29-1 and TRBJ2-3; D might be TRBD1 (6 bases). Germline CDR1 SQVTM, CDR2 ANQGSEA. V was cut by 7 bases and J by 1 base, with 12 bases left in between. The CDR3 loop spans 13 amino acids. The CDR3 is CSGDRSGTDTQYF. The CDR3 coding sequence is TGCAGCGGTGACAGGTCAGGCACAGATACGCAGTATTTT.

This clone was seen a handful of times. The V gene is TRBV29-1, the J gene TRBJ2-3; a possible D gene is TRBD2 (6 bases). With 4 bases removed from V and 2 bases from J, the gap between germline ends came to 16 bases. Germline V gives CDR1 SQVTM, CDR2 ANQGSEA. This CDR3 has 15 amino acids. This chain's CDR3 is CSVARGAAYTDTQYF. Here the CDR3 DNA reads TGCAGCGTTGCTCGCGGGGCGGCATACACAGATACGCAGTATTTT.

This clone occurred a few times. This rearrangement joins TRBV7-2 to TRBJ1-2; D gene uncertain. Germline V CDR1 and CDR2: SGHTA, FQGNSA. The CDR3 is made up of 13 amino acids. Trimming took off 6 bases at V and 7 bases at J, with 15 bases between the two ends. The CDR3 bases are TGTGCCAGCAGTCCGCCCTCAGGTGTTGGCTACACCTTC. Amino acids: CASSPPSGVGYTF.